These 21 T cell receptor beta chains share one sample of origin, sequenced in a study of T cell repertoires in cytomegalovirus infection. Using its own MiXCR run on the reads, TCRdb lists one record per CDR3 protein. The table shows 55,000 to 85,000 distinct CDR3 sequences, with about 4.2% occurring only once. Sequencing was carried out using PBMCs. The receptors shown here come from a human donor in good health (CMV status not recorded). Some clones in this sample may be carry-over from other donors' samples.

Ten or more counts support this clonotype. The CDR3 spells CASSLLAGVGELFF. Here the CDR3 DNA reads TGTGCCAGCAGTTTACTAGCGGGAGTCGGGGAGCTGTTTTTT. The rearrangement links TRBV12-3 or TRBV12-4 to TRBJ2-2, with 10 bases lining up with TRBD2. The CDR3 is made up of 14 amino acids. With V trimmed by 2 bases and J by 7 bases, 1 base remained unmatched.

This clonotype was observed many times. The gene calls are TRBV4-3 and TRBJ1-1; D is undetermined. This CDR3 is 13 amino acids long. The germline V gene encodes CDR1 LGHNA and CDR2 YSLEER. The V end was cut by 0 bases, the J end by 3 bases, with 5 bases between. The CDR3 is CASSQDAYTEAFF. The CDR3 DNA follows: TGCGCCAGCAGCCAAGATGCTTACACTGAAGCTTTCTTT.

This clonotype was seen a handful of times. The J gene is TRBJ2-3, the V gene TRBV7-2, with D possibly TRBD1 on 5 matching bases. The germline V gene encodes CDR1 SGHTA and CDR2 FQGNSA. The CDR3 extends over 15 amino acids. V lost 1 base, J lost 2 bases, and 10 bases lay in between. This CDR3 reads CASSLDGAPTDTQYF. The CDR3 bases are TGTGCCAGCAGCTTAGATGGGGCGCCCACAGATACGCAGTATTTT.

This clonotype was observed many times. The V and J genes are TRBV7-9 and TRBJ2-1, with TRBD2 matching over 10 bases. This CDR3 has 17 residues. The trim removed 0 bases at V and 4 bases at J, leaving 6 bases unmatched. From germline, CDR1 is SEHNR and CDR2 FQNEAQ (reference sequence). CDR3 sequence reads: CASSLAPSGSAYNEQFF. DNA for the CDR3: TGTGCCAGCAGCTTAGCGCCTAGCGGGAGCGCTTACAATGAGCAGTTCTTC.

This clonotype was counted at least ten times. This rearrangement joins TRBV7-2 to TRBJ2-7, with D possibly matching TRBD1 (5 bases). This CDR3 region has 14 residues. The germline V gene has CDR1 SGHTA and CDR2 FQGNSA. V gave up 1 base and J gave up 6 bases, with 13 bases separating them. CDR3 in amino acids: CASSLDRQFGEQYF. DNA of the CDR3: TGTGCCAGCAGCTTAGACAGACAGTTTGGCGAGCAGTACTTC. The entire variable domain, with the rest obtained from reference TRBV7-2 and TRBJ2-7, is as follows: GAGVSQSPSNKVTEKGKDVELRCDPISGHTALYWYRQSLGQGLEFLIYFQGNSAPDKSGLPSDRFSAERTGGSVSTLTIQRTQQEDSAVYLCASSLDRQFGEQYFGPGTRLTVT.

Notes on this clonotype: A much larger clone is a single base away; this may be a read error. This chain links TRBV28 with TRBJ1-5; unclear D gene. Germline V lookup: CDR1 MDHEN, CDR2 SYDVKM. V lost 6 bases to trimming and J lost 6 bases, with 9 bases between them. The CDR3 consists of 12 residues. The CDR3 here is CASRAGTQPQHF. CDR3 nucleotide sequence: TGTGCCAGCAGAGCAGGCACTCAGCCCCAGCATTTT.

This clonotype has a count of ten or more. The V call is TRBV6-5, the J call TRBJ1-2; 8 positions match TRBD1. The CDR3 is made up of 13 amino acids. V lost 7 bases and J lost 6; bases outside the gene matches: 7. The V gene's germline CDR1 is MNHEY and CDR2 SVGAGI. DNA for the CDR3: TGTGCCAGCACCGACAGGGGTTTTGATGGCTACACCTTC. It encodes CASTDRGFDGYTF.

Ten or more counts support this clonotype. The J gene is TRBJ2-1, the V gene TRBV7-2; TRBD2 matches at 8 bases. The V and J ends lost 5 bases and 3 bases, in that order; junction bases with no gene match: 9. CDR3 length: 16 residues. In germline, CDR1 is SGHTA, CDR2 FQGNSA. The CDR3 here is CASSRRTSLYYNEQFF. The CDR3 DNA sequence: TGTGCCAGCAGCCGTCGGACTAGCTTATACTACAATGAGCAGTTCTTC.

This clonotype was observed many times. V usage is TRBV6-6 and J usage is TRBJ2-5; D not resolved. This CDR3 is built from 13 residues. Per the germline V gene, CDR1 is MNHNY and CDR2 is SVGAGI (reference sequence). V was trimmed by 7 bases and J by 7 bases, leaving 16 bases between them. The CDR3, as DNA: TGTGCCAGCAACGAACGGGCCATGGGGACCCAGTACTTC. Translated: CASNERAMGTQYF.

This clonotype has a count of ten or more. The J gene is TRBJ1-1, the V gene TRBV7-2, with unresolved D. Per the germline V gene, CDR1 is SGHTA and CDR2 is FQGNSA. The ends were cut back, 1 base at V and 0 bases at J, with 6 bases in the middle. The CDR3 has 14 amino acids. CDR3 region: CASSLVSLNTEAFF. The CDR3 nucleotides read TGTGCCAGCAGCTTAGTGTCCTTGAACACTGAAGCTTTCTTT.

This clonotype was picked up many times. The chain's CDR3 is CASSDRQGGPDTQYF. DNA of the CDR3: TGTGCCAGCAGCGATCGACAGGGGGGCCCAGATACGCAGTATTTT. The V call is TRBV7-3, the J call TRBJ2-3; TRBD1 matches at 9 bases. The V segment lost 5 bases and the J segment 4 bases; nucleotides outside the gene matches: 7. This CDR3 has 15 amino acids. Germline CDR1 is SGHTA and CDR2 is FQGTGA.

This clonotype showed up many times. The chain links TRBV28 to TRBJ1-1, with TRBD1 matching 7 bases. Germline trimming cut 10 bases from V and 4 bases from J; bases unmatched to any gene: 3. CDR3 length equals 11 residues. CDR1 is MDHEN and CDR2 is SYDVKM in the germline V gene. CDR3 in DNA: TGTGCCACCCACAGGGGCACTGAAGCTTTCTTT. This gives the protein CATHRGTEAFF.

This clonotype was recorded at least ten times. J is TRBJ2-7 and V is TRBV7-2, with 7 bases aligning to TRBD1. The CDR3 is made up of 14 amino acids. The J segment lost 2 bases and the V segment lost 5 bases, leaving 6 bases of the junction unmatched. Germline-derived CDR1 and CDR2 are SGHTA and FQGNSA. The chain's CDR3 is CASSPRQGPYEQYF. DNA of the CDR3: TGTGCCAGCAGCCCTCGACAGGGTCCCTACGAGCAGTACTTC.

This clonotype was detected many times. The chain combines TRBV7-6 with TRBJ2-1; D may correspond to TRBD1 or TRBD2 (5 bases each). Trimming removed 5 bases at V and 5 bases at J, with 10 bases between. From germline, CDR1 is SGHVS and CDR2 FNYEAQ. The CDR3 contains 13 residues. CDR3 DNA sequence: TGTGCCAGCAGCCGGGGCCCCAACAATGAGCAGTTCTTC. Its protein product is CASSRGPNNEQFF.

This clonotype was recorded many times. This chain connects TRBV5-5 to TRBJ1-6; D is unresolved. The CDR3 runs 13 residues. Germline CDR1 is SGHKS and CDR2 is YYEKEE (reference sequence). V was cut by 3 bases and J by 7 bases, with 8 bases left in between. The CDR3 DNA is TGTGCCAGCAGCTCCAGTTTCAATTCACCCCTCCACTTT. This encodes CASSSSFNSPLHF.

This clonotype has a count of ten or more. The V and J genes are TRBV7-8 and TRBJ2-3, with D unclear. V was pared by 5 bases and J by 3 bases, with 12 bases between. CDR3 length: 14 residues. Per germline, CDR1 SGHVS and CDR2 FQNEAQ. The CDR3 bases are TGTGCCAGCAGCCACGGAAGGAAGACAGATACGCAGTATTTT. This translates into CASSHGRKTDTQYF.

This clonotype was found many times. The chain has TRBV7-2 and TRBJ2-3; the D gene is possibly TRBD2 (7 bases). The V gene lost 2 bases and the J gene lost 3 bases, with 12 bases spanning the gap. Germline CDR1 and CDR2: SGHTA and FQGNSA. This CDR3 region has 15 residues. In nucleotides, the CDR3 is TGTGCCAGCAGCTTAATGGGGGGGCGTACAGATACGCAGTATTTT. Residues: CASSLMGGRTDTQYF.

This clonotype was recorded at least ten times. The J gene is TRBJ2-2, the V gene TRBV7-9; 16 bases fit TRBD2. Germline V gene lookup returns CDR1 SEHNR and CDR2 FQNEAQ (reference sequence). Unmatched junction bases numbered 8, after V lost 4 bases and J lost 6 bases. This CDR3 comprises 18 residues. The CDR3 protein is CASSWGTSGRAAAGELFF. In DNA, the CDR3 is TGTGCCAGCAGCTGGGGGACTAGCGGGAGGGCCGCTGCCGGGGAGCTGTTTTTT. Filled out from reference TRBV7-9 and TRBJ2-2, the complete variable domain reads DTGVSQNPRHKITKRGQNVTFRCDPISEHNRLYWYRQTLGQGPEFLTYFQNEAQLEKSRLLSDRFSAERPKGSFSTLEIQRTEQGDSAMYLCASSWGTSGRAAAGELFFGEGSRLTVL.

This clonotype was detected many times. DNA for the CDR3: TGCAGCGTTGACCCCCCAGGGGGAACAATCAATGAGCAGTTCTTC. It translates to CSVDPPGGTINEQFF. V usage is TRBV29-1 and J usage is TRBJ2-1, with 7 bases lining up with TRBD1. Germline CDR1 is SQVTM and CDR2 is ANQGSEA. Unmatched junction bases numbered 11, after V lost 3 bases and J lost 6 bases. CDR3 size: 15 residues.

This clonotype was counted many times. The chain joins TRBV29-1 to TRBJ1-2; D gene uncertain. The CDR3 sequence is 14 residues long. Germline V gives CDR1 SQVTM, CDR2 ANQGSEA. Trimming removed 0 bases from V and 7 bases from J, with 15 bases in between. The CDR3 region has the DNA TGCAGCGTTGAAGATCGGAGGACGTTGGGTGGCTACACCTTC. This sequence encodes CSVEDRRTLGGYTF.

This clonotype was recorded a few times. The chain uses TRBV19 and TRBJ2-2; D remains ambiguous. This CDR3 comprises 14 residues. Germline V lookup: CDR1 LNHDA, CDR2 SQIVND (reference sequence). V lost 8 bases and J 1 base, leaving 11 bases between the germline ends. The chain's CDR3 is CASALSRNTGELFF. The DNA of the CDR3 is TGTGCCAGTGCTTTGTCGCGGAACACCGGGGAGCTGTTTTTT.